Sequencing of this TCR beta chain was carried out in a study of radiation and T cells in renal cell carcinoma. There are 14 residues in the CDR3. Germline V gene lookup returns CDR1 SGHDN and CDR2 FVKESK. Trimming removed 1 base from V and 4 bases from J, with 9 bases in between. Time point denoted: blood 4 weeks post-SBRT, at nephrectomy. The treatment: 15 Gy SBRT to primary tumor, nephrectomy 4 weeks later. In the case of this clone: Its antigen is currently unknown.

Sequencing was performed with immunoSEQ multiplex PCR; in TCRdb, only in-frame clones are kept and a portion is missing. In the table there are about 73,000 clones, less than 90% of which are singletons. Study-wide results and limits: From baseline, blood top tumor clonotypes peaked at 2 weeks post-radiation.

This TCR was recovered from a woman in her fifties or sixties with renal cell carcinoma. The sample in question was blood, obtained from a patient whose treatment included radiotherapy and nephrectomy. The chain links TRBV14 to TRBJ2-3; D is unresolved. This CDR3 reads CASSQGVRSDTQYF. The CDR3 nucleotides read TGTGCCAGCAGCCAAGGTGTCAGATCAGATACGCAGTATTTT.